The 30 T cell receptor beta chains presented below share a single source sample, sequenced in a study of radiation and T cells in renal cell carcinoma. The time point is: baseline pretreatment blood. Specified treatment: 15 Gy SBRT to primary tumor, nephrectomy 4 weeks later. Measured with immunoSEQ multiplex PCR; TCRdb has only the in-frame clones, and not every one. The repertoire has some 110,000 clones, around 84% of them found once; the top ten carry about 3%. The sequenced sample was blood, obtained from a patient whose treatment included radiotherapy and nephrectomy. Receptors originate from a woman aged 55-69 years with renal cell carcinoma.

The chain combines TRBV7-9 with TRBJ1-2; D is perhaps TRBD1 (6 bases). V was pared by 5 bases and J by 5 bases, with 18 bases between. CDR1 is SEHNR, CDR2 FQNEAQ, per germline (reference sequence). The CDR3 is 15 amino acids. The DNA of the CDR3 is TGTGCCAGCAGCGTTATAGGGGGGTCCGGGTATGGCTACACCTTC. It yields the protein CASSVIGGSGYGYTF.

The chain uses TRBV25-1 and TRBJ2-7; 9 bases fit TRBD1. CDR1 and CDR2 from the germline V gene are MGHDK and SYGVNS. The J segment lost 2 bases and the V segment lost 8 bases, leaving 7 bases of the junction unmatched. This CDR3 comprises 14 residues. CDR3 sequence reads: CASARQGGTYEQYF. As DNA, the CDR3 is TGTGCCAGCGCCCGACAGGGGGGCACCTACGAGCAGTACTTC.

The chain employs TRBV27 and TRBJ2-2, with 8 positions matching TRBD2. Germline CDR1 and CDR2: MNHEY and SMNVEV (reference sequence). This CDR3 spans 15 amino acids. Germline trimming cut 3 bases from V and 4 bases from J; bases unmatched to any gene: 4. CDR3 DNA sequence: TGTGCCAGCAGTTTGGTAGCGGGATTCACCGGGGAGCTGTTTTTT. Translation gives CASSLVAGFTGELFF.

This sequence joins TRBV5-1 and TRBJ2-2; no reliable D call. Germline CDR1 SGHRS, CDR2 YFSETQ. CDR3 length: 15 residues. V was clipped by 0 bases and J by 5 bases, with 11 bases between them. The CDR3: CASSLAPSGTGELFF. CDR3 nucleotides: TGCGCCAGCAGCTTGGCCCCTAGTGGTACCGGGGAGCTGTTTTTT.

V usage is TRBV11-2 and J usage is TRBJ2-7; D is ambiguous. The germline V and J ends were trimmed by 0 bases and 9 bases, with 12 bases remaining between them. CDR3 length equals 13 residues. Germline V CDR1 and CDR2: SGHAT, FQNNGV. Written as DNA, the CDR3 is TGTGCCAGCAGCTTAGATACCACTCTGGGGCAGTACTTC. Amino acids: CASSLDTTLGQYF.

The chain couples TRBV5-6 to TRBJ1-1, with D perhaps matching TRBD1 (5 bases). The CDR3 has 14 amino acids. The V end was cut by 3 bases, the J end by 8 bases, with 17 bases between. CDR1 and CDR2 from the germline V gene are SGHDT and YYEEEE. The CDR3, as DNA: TGTGCCAGCAGCTCCAGGGTAGCCAAAAAGGAAGCTTTCTTT. Its protein product is CASSSRVAKKEAFF.

V gene TRBV11-2 combines with J gene TRBJ2-3; D is possibly TRBD1 or TRBD2 (5 bases each). CDR3 length equals 17 residues. V lost 3 bases and J 2 bases, leaving 18 bases between the germline ends. Germline V lookup: CDR1 SGHAT, CDR2 FQNNGV. The CDR3: CASSLRGSPSATDTQYF. The CDR3 nucleotides are TGTGCCAGCAGCTTGAGGGGCAGTCCGTCGGCCACAGATACGCAGTATTTT.

This clone was detected ten times or more. This sequence joins TRBV5-1 and TRBJ2-1; 9 positions agree with TRBD2. The CDR3 has 17 amino acids. Unmatched junction bases numbered 15, after V lost 4 bases and J lost 7 bases. In germline, CDR1 is SGHRS, CDR2 YFSETQ. CDR3 nucleotides: TGCGCCAGCAGCGGCCGAGCACAACTAGCGGGCGGGAATGAGCAGTTCTTC. Translating gives CASSGRAQLAGGNEQFF.

The V call is TRBV7-9, the J call TRBJ2-7; 8 bases agree with TRBD2. V was clipped by 6 bases and J by 0 bases; unmatched bases: 10. The CDR3 contains 16 residues. Germline-derived CDR1 and CDR2 are SEHNR and FQNEAQ (reference sequence). In DNA form, the CDR3 reads TGTGCCAGCAGTTCAGGACGGGAGGGATACTCCTACGAGCAGTACTTC. Its protein is CASSSGREGYSYEQYF. The full variable domain, with the rest looked up from reference TRBV7-9 and TRBJ2-7, is DTGVSQNPRHKITKRGQNVTFRCDPISEHNRLYWYRQTLGQGPEFLTYFQNEAQLEKSRLLSDRFSAERPKGSFSTLEIQRTEQGDSAMYLCASSSGREGYSYEQYFGPGTRLTVT.

The J gene is TRBJ1-2, the V gene TRBV4-1; a possible D gene is TRBD1 (5 bases). Trimming took 6 bases from V and 8 from J, leaving 28 bases between them. The germline V gene has CDR1 MGHRA and CDR2 YSYEKL. CDR3 length: 17 residues. The CDR3 region has the DNA TGCGCCAGCAGACGAAGCCTAGCGGACATCAAGCTCTACGGCTACACCTTC. It encodes CASRRSLADIKLYGYTF.

V gene TRBV5-1 combines with J gene TRBJ2-3, with 12 bases identical to TRBD2. Losses at the gene ends were 3 bases for V and 4 bases for J; bases not matched to a gene: 6. The V gene's germline CDR1 is SGHRS and CDR2 YFSETQ. The CDR3 consists of 16 residues. CDR3 nucleotide sequence: TGCGCCAGCAGCTCTAGCGGGGGGGCTTGGGCAGATACGCAGTATTTT. It is translated as CASSSSGGAWADTQYF.

The chain combines TRBV19 with TRBJ1-1; 7 bases line up with TRBD1. V was clipped by 7 bases and J by 0 bases; unmatched bases: 8. The CDR3 is 15 amino acids. CDR1 and CDR2 (germline): LNHDA, SQIVND (reference sequence). CDR3: CASTEGAGMNTEAFF. The CDR3 coding sequence is TGTGCCAGTACTGAGGGGGCGGGAATGAACACTGAAGCTTTCTTT.

This clone was detected only a few times. The V gene is TRBV6-5, the J gene TRBJ1-5; D not certain. V was cut by 6 bases and J by 0 bases, with 6 bases left in between. CDR1 MNHEY and CDR2 SVGAGI come from the germline V gene. The CDR3 spans 13 residues. The CDR3: CASRLDSNQPQHF. DNA for the CDR3: TGTGCCAGCAGGCTAGATAGCAATCAGCCCCAGCATTTT.

The gene calls are TRBV27 and TRBJ1-3; no firm D call. Germline loops: CDR1 MNHEY, CDR2 SMNVEV (reference sequence). The CDR3 has 14 amino acids. The V gene lost 5 bases and the J gene lost 2 bases, with 10 bases spanning the gap. The CDR3 loop reads CASSPKLTGNTIYF. The CDR3 DNA reads as TGTGCCAGCAGTCCGAAGTTAACTGGAAACACCATATATTTT.

V usage is TRBV6-5 and J usage is TRBJ1-6; no clear D gene. CDR1 and CDR2 (germline): MNHEY, SVGAGI. The CDR3 runs 16 residues. The ends were cut back, 2 bases at V and 6 bases at J, with 14 bases in the middle. The chain's CDR3 is CASSYDPGLINSPLHF. CDR3 nucleotides: TGTGCCAGCAGTTACGACCCCGGACTAATTAATTCACCCCTCCACTTT.

This rearrangement joins TRBV19 to TRBJ1-6; the D gene is possibly TRBD1 (5 bases). This CDR3 is built from 14 residues. The germline V gene encodes CDR1 LNHDA and CDR2 SQIVND (reference sequence). Trimming removed 10 bases from V and 8 bases from J, with 18 bases in between. CDR3 amino acids: CATASGTIYSPLHF. CDR3 DNA: TGTGCCACCGCAAGTGGGACGATATATTCACCCCTCCACTTT.

The table lists this clone with a few counts. The chain links TRBV29-1 to TRBJ1-4; D gene ambiguous. V dropped 6 bases and J dropped 8 bases, with 13 bases sitting between them. CDR3 length: 12 residues. Germline V gives CDR1 SQVTM, CDR2 ANQGSEA. The CDR3 DNA reads as TGCAGCGTCATGGGGTTTGCGGAAAAACTGTTTTTT. Its protein is CSVMGFAEKLFF.

This rearrangement joins TRBV7-2 to TRBJ2-1; D call uncertain. Trimming shortened V by 0 bases and J by 8 bases, and 14 bases separated the two germline ends. Germline CDR1 SGHTA, CDR2 FQGNSA. This CDR3 has 15 amino acids. The CDR3 DNA reads as TGTGCCAGCAGCTTAGCTTCCCTAGGTGGGCATGAGCAGTTCTTC. This translates into CASSLASLGGHEQFF.

The chain uses TRBV5-1 and TRBJ1-1; no clear D. Germline CDR1 SGHRS, CDR2 YFSETQ. The V end was cut by 1 base, the J end by 1 base, with 8 bases between. This CDR3 region has 14 residues. The CDR3 DNA reads as TGCGCCAGCAGCTTGCGGCGAGAGAACACTGAAGCTTTCTTT. Amino acid sequence: CASSLRRENTEAFF.

V and J are TRBV28 and TRBJ2-2; 9 bases line up with TRBD1. V shed 5 bases, J shed 8 bases, and the junction held 24 bases outside the gene matches. This CDR3 spans 20 amino acids. Per germline, CDR1 MDHEN and CDR2 SYDVKM. The CDR3 DNA reads TGTGCCAGCAGTCCGTTCAAAGCCGGGACAGGGTATAGCGAGTCGGGGGAGCTGTTTTTT. Amino acid sequence: CASSPFKAGTGYSESGELFF.

The chain employs TRBV19 and TRBJ1-1, with 8 bases aligning to TRBD1. The germline CDR1 and CDR2 sequences are LNHDA and SQIVND (reference sequence). The CDR3 extends over 14 amino acids. V was clipped by 5 bases and J by 5 bases; unmatched bases: 7. The CDR3 region has the DNA TGTGCCAGTAGTCCGAGGACAGGGAAAACTGAAGCTTTCTTT. Its translation is CASSPRTGKTEAFF.

The chain links TRBV7-9 to TRBJ2-1; D gene ambiguous. Trimming cost V 4 bases and J 7 bases, with 17 bases left between them. The CDR3 runs to 15 residues. Germline V gene data show CDR1 as SEHNR and CDR2 as FQNEAQ (reference sequence). DNA of the CDR3: TGTGCCAGCAGCTCACCGGGCCTCGCCCATAATGAGCAGTTCTTC. Translating it yields CASSSPGLAHNEQFF.

This chain connects TRBV19 to TRBJ2-7; 8 bases agree with TRBD2. V trimming: 5 bases; J trimming: 2 bases; junction bases outside the gene matches: 17. The germline CDR1 and CDR2 sequences are LNHDA and SQIVND (reference sequence). The CDR3 has 18 residues. CDR3 DNA sequence: TGTGCCAGTAGTTCTTCGGGGGGGAACTCTCCCTACCCCTACGAGCAGTACTTC. This encodes CASSSSGGNSPYPYEQYF.

The J gene is TRBJ2-1, the V gene TRBV6-1; D may be TRBD2 (6 bases). Germline V CDR1 and CDR2: MNHNS, SASEGT. The CDR3 runs 14 residues. V lost 6 bases to trimming and J lost 4 bases, with 13 bases between them. The CDR3 DNA sequence: TGTGCCAGCAGCTTTCCGCGGGGTTACAATGAGCAGTTCTTC. This codes for CASSFPRGYNEQFF.

V and J are TRBV7-9 and TRBJ2-3, with 13 bases that match TRBD2. Germline loops: CDR1 SEHNR, CDR2 FQNEAQ (reference sequence). Unmatched junction bases numbered 3, after V lost 10 bases and J lost 2 bases. The CDR3 totals 14 residues. In DNA form, the CDR3 reads TGTGCCACCGGACTAGCGGGGGCCACAGATACGCAGTATTTT. Amino acids: CATGLAGATDTQYF.

The gene calls are TRBV6-6 and TRBJ1-6; weak D call: TRBD1 (5 bases). Germline CDR1 and CDR2: MNHNY and SVGAGI (reference sequence). V lost 7 bases, J lost 11 bases, and 12 bases lay in between. CDR3 size: 12 residues. DNA of the CDR3: TGTGCCAGCAATAGCCTAGGGGCACCCCTCCACTTT. Its translation: CASNSLGAPLHF.

In its sample, this clone was seen a few times. The CDR3 bases are TGTGCCAGCAGCTTGCCCGGGACTAGCGCCCACAATGAGCAGTTCTTC. As protein: CASSLPGTSAHNEQFF. The chain has TRBV5-4 and TRBJ2-1; 10 bases align to TRBD2. Germline CDR1 reads SGHNT; CDR2 reads YYREEE (reference sequence). This CDR3 has 16 amino acids. The J segment lost 5 bases and the V segment lost 1 base, leaving 6 bases of the junction unmatched.

This sequence joins TRBV7-2 and TRBJ2-3; D is possibly TRBD1 (5 bases). Trimming removed 6 bases from V and 0 bases from J, with 16 bases in between. Germline V gives CDR1 SGHTA, CDR2 FQGNSA. CDR3 length: 16 amino acids. The CDR3 nucleotides are TGTGCCAGCAGTTCGAGGCCAGGGCTTAGCACAGATACGCAGTATTTT. Amino acid sequence: CASSSRPGLSTDTQYF.

CDR3 nucleotide sequence: TGTGCCAGCAGCGCCCGGGCCTACAATGAGCAGTTCTTC. It specifies CASSARAYNEQFF. The chain carries TRBV9 and TRBJ2-1; D not certain. The germline V and J ends were trimmed by 3 bases and 2 bases, with 6 bases remaining between them. Germline V lookup: CDR1 SGDLS, CDR2 YYNGEE. CDR3 size: 13 residues.

The chain carries TRBV21-1 and TRBJ2-7; the table's D call of TRBD1 was not tested on the DNA. TRBV21-1 is designated a pseudogene. CDR3 size: 15 residues. CDR3 in amino acids: CASSKSRFPLNEQYF. CDR3 DNA sequence: TGTGCCAGCAGCAAATCCAGGTTCCCGTTGAACGAGCAGTACTTC.